This T cell receptor beta chain is drawn from a study of blood T cell repertoires in COVID-19. Repertoires were generated with immunoSEQ multiplex PCR, while TCRdb's copy carries only in-frame clones and drops some. This sample has some 170,000 clones; over 75% occur once, and the top ten carry under 13%. Sequenced input: peripheral blood. The clonotype originates from a human donor in a cohort sampled during active COVID-19.

This CDR3 reads CASSDPPGGGLSTEAFF. The CDR3 bases are TGTGCCAGTAGTGATCCCCCGGGCGGGGGTTTGAGTACTGAAGCTTTCTTT. The chain recombines TRBV19 with TRBJ1-1; weak D call: TRBD1 (5 bases). This CDR3 comprises 17 residues. Germline CDR1 reads LNHDA; CDR2 reads SQIVND (reference sequence). V was cut by 5 bases and J by 5 bases, with 24 bases left in between.